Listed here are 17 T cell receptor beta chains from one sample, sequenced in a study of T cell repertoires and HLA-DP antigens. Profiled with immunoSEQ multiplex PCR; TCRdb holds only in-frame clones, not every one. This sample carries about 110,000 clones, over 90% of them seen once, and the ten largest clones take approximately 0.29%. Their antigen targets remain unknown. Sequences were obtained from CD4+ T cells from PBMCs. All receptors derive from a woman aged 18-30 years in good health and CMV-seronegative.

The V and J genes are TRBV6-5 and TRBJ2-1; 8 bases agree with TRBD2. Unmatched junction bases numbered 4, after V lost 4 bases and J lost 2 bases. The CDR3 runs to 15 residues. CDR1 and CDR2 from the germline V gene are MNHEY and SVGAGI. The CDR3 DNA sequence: TGTGCCAGCAGTTCTGGCGGGAGGCCCTACAATGAGCAGTTCTTC. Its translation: CASSSGGRPYNEQFF.

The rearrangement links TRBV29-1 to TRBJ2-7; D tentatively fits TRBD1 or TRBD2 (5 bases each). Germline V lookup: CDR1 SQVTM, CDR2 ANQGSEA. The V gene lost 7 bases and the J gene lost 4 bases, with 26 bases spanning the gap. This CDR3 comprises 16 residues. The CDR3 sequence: CSALGPGERGYYEQYV. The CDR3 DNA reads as TGCAGCGCCCTAGGGCCCGGGGAAAGGGGATATTACGAGCAGTACGTC.

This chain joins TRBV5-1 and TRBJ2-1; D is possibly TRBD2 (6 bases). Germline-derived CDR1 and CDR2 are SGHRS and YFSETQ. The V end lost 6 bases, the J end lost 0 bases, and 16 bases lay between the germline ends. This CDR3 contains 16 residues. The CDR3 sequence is CASTNAAGSSYNEQFF. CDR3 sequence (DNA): TGCGCCAGCACAAACGCGGCGGGGAGCTCCTACAATGAGCAGTTCTTC.

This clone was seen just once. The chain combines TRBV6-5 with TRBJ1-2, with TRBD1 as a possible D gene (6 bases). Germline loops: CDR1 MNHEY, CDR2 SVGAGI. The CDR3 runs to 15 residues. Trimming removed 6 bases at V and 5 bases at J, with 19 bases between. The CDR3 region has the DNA TGTGCCAGCAGGGGTCAACAGGGTACTGGTTATGGCTACACCTTC. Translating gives CASRGQQGTGYGYTF.

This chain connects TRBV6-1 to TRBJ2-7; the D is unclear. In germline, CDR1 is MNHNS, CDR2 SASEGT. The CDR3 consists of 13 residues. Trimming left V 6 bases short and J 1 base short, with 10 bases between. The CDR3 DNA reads TGTGCCAGCAGGCAAGGGCGTTCCTACGAGCAGTACGTC. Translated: CASRQGRSYEQYV.

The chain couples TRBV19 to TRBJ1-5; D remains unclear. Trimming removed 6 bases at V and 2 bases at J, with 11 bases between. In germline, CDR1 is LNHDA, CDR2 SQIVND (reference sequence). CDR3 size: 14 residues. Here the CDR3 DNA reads TGTGCCAGTAGAGGACCGGGCGGCAATCAGCCCCAGCATTTT. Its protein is CASRGPGGNQPQHF.

This chain's CDR3 is CASSPHRTIEQYV. In DNA form, the CDR3 reads TGTGCCAGCAGTCCCCATAGAACCATCGAGCAGTACGTC. The rearrangement links TRBV11-2 to TRBJ2-7; D unclear. This CDR3 has 13 amino acids. From germline, CDR1 is SGHAT and CDR2 FQNNGV. The V end was cut by 6 bases, the J end by 6 bases, with 15 bases between.

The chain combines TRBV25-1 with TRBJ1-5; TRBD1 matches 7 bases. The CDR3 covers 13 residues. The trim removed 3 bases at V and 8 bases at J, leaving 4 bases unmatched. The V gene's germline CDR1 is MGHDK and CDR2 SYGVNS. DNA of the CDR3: TGTGCCAGCAGTGACGGACAGGTCAAGCCCCAGCATTTT. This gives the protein CASSDGQVKPQHF.

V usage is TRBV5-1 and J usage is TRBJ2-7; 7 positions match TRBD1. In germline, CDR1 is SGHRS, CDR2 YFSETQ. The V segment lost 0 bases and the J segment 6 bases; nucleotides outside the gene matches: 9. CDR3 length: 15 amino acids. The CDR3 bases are TGCGCCAGCAGCTTGGGACAGGGTTTGTCGGGCGAGCAGTACTTC. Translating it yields CASSLGQGLSGEQYF.

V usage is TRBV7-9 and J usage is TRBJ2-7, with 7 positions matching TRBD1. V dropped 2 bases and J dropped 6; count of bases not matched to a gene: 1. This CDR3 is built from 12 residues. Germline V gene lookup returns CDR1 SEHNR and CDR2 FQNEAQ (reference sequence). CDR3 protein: CASSLNRGEQYV. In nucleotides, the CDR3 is TGTGCCAGCAGCTTAAACAGGGGCGAGCAGTACGTC.

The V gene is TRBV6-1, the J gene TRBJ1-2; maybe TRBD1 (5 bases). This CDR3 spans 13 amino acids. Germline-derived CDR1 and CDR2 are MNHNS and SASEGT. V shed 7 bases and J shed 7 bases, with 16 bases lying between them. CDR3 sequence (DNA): TGTGCCAGCACTCGGCAGGGCCTATCTGGCTACACCTTC. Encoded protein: CASTRQGLSGYTF.

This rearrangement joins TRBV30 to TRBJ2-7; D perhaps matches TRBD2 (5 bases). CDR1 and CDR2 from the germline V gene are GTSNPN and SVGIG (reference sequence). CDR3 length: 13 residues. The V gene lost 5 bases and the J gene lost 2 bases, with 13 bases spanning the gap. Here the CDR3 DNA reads TGTGCCTGGCTCCGACGGGGTGCCTACGAGCAGTACTTC. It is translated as CAWLRRGAYEQYF. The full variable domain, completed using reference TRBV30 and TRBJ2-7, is SQTIHQWPATLVQPVGSPLSLECTVEGTSNPNLYWYRQAAGRGLQLLFYSVGIGQISSEVPQNLSASRPQDRQFILSSKKLLLSDSGFYLCAWLRRGAYEQYFGPGTRLTVT.

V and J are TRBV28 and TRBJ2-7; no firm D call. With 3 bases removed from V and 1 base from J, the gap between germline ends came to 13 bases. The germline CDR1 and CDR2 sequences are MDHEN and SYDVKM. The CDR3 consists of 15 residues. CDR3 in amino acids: CASSFGAVTSYEQYV. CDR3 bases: TGTGCCAGCAGTTTTGGAGCAGTAACATCCTACGAGCAGTACGTC.

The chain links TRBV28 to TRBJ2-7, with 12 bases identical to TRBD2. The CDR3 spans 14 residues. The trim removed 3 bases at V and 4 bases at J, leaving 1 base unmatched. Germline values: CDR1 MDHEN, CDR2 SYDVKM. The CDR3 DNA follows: TGTGCCAGCAGTTTGACTAGCGGGAGATACGAGCAGTACTTC. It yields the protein CASSLTSGRYEQYF.

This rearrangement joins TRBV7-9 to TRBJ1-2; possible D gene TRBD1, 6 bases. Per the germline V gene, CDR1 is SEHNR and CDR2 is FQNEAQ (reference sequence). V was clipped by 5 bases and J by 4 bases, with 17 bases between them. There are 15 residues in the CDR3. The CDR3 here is CASSPQTGPIYGYTF. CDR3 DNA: TGTGCCAGCAGCCCCCAAACAGGGCCCATCTATGGCTACACCTTC.

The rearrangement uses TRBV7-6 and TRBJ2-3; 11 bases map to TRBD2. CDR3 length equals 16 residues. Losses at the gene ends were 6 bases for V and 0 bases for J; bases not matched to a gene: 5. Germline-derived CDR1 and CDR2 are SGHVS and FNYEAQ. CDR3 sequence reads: CASSLAGGPSTDTQYF. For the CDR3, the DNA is TGTGCCAGCAGTCTAGCGGGAGGACCTAGCACAGATACGCAGTATTTT.

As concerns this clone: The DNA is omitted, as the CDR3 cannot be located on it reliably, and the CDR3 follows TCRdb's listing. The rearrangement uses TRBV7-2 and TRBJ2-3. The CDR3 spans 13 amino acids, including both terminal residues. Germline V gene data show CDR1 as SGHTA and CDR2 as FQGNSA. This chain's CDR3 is CASSFGPGTPRYF.